The 9 T cell receptor beta chains below come from one sample, sequenced in a study of T cell repertoires in cytomegalovirus infection. MiXCR, run by TCRdb on the reads, gives a single entry per CDR3 protein. The sample has about 260,000 distinct CDR3 sequences, around 8.7% seen once. Input material: PBMCs. Source of these receptors: a human donor in good health (CMV status not recorded). Some clones in this sample may be carry-over from other donors' samples.

This clonotype has a count of ten or more. V usage is TRBV12-3 or TRBV12-4 and J usage is TRBJ2-5; the match to TRBD2 covers 8 bases. V trimming: 5 bases; J trimming: 5 bases; junction bases outside the gene matches: 4. This CDR3 has 13 residues. The CDR3 nucleotides read TGTGCCAGCAGTCTGTCTAGCGGGGAGACCCAGTACTTC. Amino acid sequence: CASSLSSGETQYF.

This chain joins TRBV20-1 and TRBJ1-1; possible D gene TRBD1, 5 bases. The germline V gene has CDR1 DFQATT and CDR2 SNEGSKA (reference sequence). V lost 0 bases to trimming and J lost 5 bases, with 16 bases between them. The CDR3 covers 15 residues. CDR3 nucleotide sequence: TGCAGTGCTAGAGACCCGGGGAGGGGCTGGACTGAAGCTTTCTTT. Translating gives CSARDPGRGWTEAFF.

At least ten counts were recorded for this clonotype. The V and J genes are TRBV29-1 and TRBJ1-3, with D unresolved. The CDR3 loop spans 14 amino acids. Germline V gene lookup returns CDR1 SQVTM and CDR2 ANQGSEA. V dropped 0 bases and J dropped 0 bases, with 6 bases sitting between them. The CDR3 is CSVEEPNSGNTIYF. CDR3 DNA sequence: TGCAGCGTTGAAGAACCGAACTCTGGAAACACCATATATTTT.

This chain links TRBV7-2 with TRBJ2-5, with D hard to call. V was cut by 5 bases and J by 2 bases, with 18 bases left in between. The CDR3 length is 16 residues. From germline, CDR1 is SGHTA and CDR2 FQGNSA. CDR3 amino acids: CASSLQGSSLQETQYF. CDR3 nucleotide sequence: TGTGCCAGCAGCCTCCAAGGCTCCTCTCTACAAGAGACCCAGTACTTC.

This clonotype appeared many times. This chain uses TRBV28 with TRBJ2-1, with D perhaps matching TRBD1 or TRBD2 (5 bases each). V was cut by 7 bases and J by 8 bases, with 15 bases left in between. Germline CDR1 and CDR2: MDHEN and SYDVKM. CDR3 size: 13 residues. CDR3 bases: TGTGCCAGCATCCCGGGGCGGCAGGATGAGCAGTTCTTC. Its protein product is CASIPGRQDEQFF.

This clonotype appeared many times. V usage is TRBV7-2 and J usage is TRBJ2-5, with 9 nucleotides matching TRBD2. The J segment lost 5 bases and the V segment lost 1 base, leaving 11 bases of the junction unmatched. Germline CDR1 SGHTA, CDR2 FQGNSA. The CDR3 covers 17 residues. The CDR3 is CASSLGARAGGAETQYF. In DNA, the CDR3 is TGTGCCAGCAGCTTAGGAGCCCGAGCGGGAGGTGCGGAGACCCAGTACTTC.

This clonotype was counted a few times. The V call is TRBV20-1, the J call TRBJ2-2, with D hard to call. Germline-derived CDR1 and CDR2 are DFQATT and SNEGSKA (reference sequence). V was shortened by 2 bases and J by 5 bases, with 3 bases between the two germline ends. The CDR3 covers 11 residues. The CDR3 coding sequence is TGCAGTGCTAGACGTACCGGGGAGCTGTTTTTT. Amino acid sequence: CSARRTGELFF.

In its sample, this clonotype was seen many times. CDR3 coding DNA: TGCAGTGCTAGAGATAGCAGAGATAGCAATCAGCCCCAGCATTTT. The encoded protein is CSARDSRDSNQPQHF. The chain couples TRBV20-1 to TRBJ1-5; D not resolved. CDR3 length: 15 amino acids. The V end was cut by 0 bases, the J end by 0 bases, with 9 bases between. CDR1 is DFQATT and CDR2 is SNEGSKA in the germline V gene (reference sequence).

This clonotype was found many times. The genes are TRBV5-1 and TRBJ2-1; TRBD1 matches 11 bases. This CDR3 is built from 15 residues. V shed 4 bases and J 6 bases; nucleotides not matched to a gene: 6. CDR1 is SGHRS, CDR2 YFSETQ, per germline. The CDR3 sequence is CASSILGTGGNEQFF. The CDR3 DNA reads TGCGCCAGCAGCATACTCGGGACAGGGGGCAATGAGCAGTTCTTC.